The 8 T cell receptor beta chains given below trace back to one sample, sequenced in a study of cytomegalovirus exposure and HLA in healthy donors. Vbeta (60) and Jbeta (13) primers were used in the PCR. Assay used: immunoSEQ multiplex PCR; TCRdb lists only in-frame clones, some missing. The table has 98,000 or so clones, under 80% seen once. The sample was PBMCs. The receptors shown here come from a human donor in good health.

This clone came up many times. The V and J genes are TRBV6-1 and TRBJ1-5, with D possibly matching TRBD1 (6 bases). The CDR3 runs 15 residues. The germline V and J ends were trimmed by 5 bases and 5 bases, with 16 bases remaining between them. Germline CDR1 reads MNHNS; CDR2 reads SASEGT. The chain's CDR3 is CASSWSGAEDQPQHF. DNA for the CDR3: TGTGCCAGCAGTTGGTCAGGGGCGGAGGATCAGCCCCAGCATTTT.

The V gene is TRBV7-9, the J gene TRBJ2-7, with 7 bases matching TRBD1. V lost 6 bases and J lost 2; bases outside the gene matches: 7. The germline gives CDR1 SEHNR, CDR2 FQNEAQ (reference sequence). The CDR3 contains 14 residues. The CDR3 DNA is TGTGCCAGCAGGACCACCGGGACAGCCTACGAGCAGTACTTC. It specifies CASRTTGTAYEQYF.

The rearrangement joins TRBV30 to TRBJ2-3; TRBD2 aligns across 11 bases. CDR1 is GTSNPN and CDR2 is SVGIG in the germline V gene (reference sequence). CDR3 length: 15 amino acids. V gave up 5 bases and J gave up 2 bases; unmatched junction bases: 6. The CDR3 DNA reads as TGTGCCTGGCGTCTAGCGGGAGGTGACACAGATACGCAGTATTTT. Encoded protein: CAWRLAGGDTDTQYF.

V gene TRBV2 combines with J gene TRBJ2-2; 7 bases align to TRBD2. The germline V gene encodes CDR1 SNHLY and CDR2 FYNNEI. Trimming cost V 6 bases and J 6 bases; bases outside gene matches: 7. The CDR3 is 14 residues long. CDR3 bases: TGTGCCAGCAGGGGCGGGAGAAGCGCCGGGGAGCTGTTTTTT. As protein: CASRGGRSAGELFF.

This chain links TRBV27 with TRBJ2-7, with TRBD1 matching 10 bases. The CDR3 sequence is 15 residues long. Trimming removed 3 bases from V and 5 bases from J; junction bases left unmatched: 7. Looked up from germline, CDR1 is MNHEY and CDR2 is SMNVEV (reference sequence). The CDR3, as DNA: TGTGCCAGCAGTTTCCTCGACAGGGGGCAACACGAGCAGTACTTC. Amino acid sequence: CASSFLDRGQHEQYF.

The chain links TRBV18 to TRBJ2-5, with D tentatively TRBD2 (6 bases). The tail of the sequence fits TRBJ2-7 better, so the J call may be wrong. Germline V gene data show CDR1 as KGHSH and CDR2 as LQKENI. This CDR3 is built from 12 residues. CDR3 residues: CASSTGAHEQYF. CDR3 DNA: TGTGCCAGCTCAACGGGAGCCCACGAGCAGTACTTC.

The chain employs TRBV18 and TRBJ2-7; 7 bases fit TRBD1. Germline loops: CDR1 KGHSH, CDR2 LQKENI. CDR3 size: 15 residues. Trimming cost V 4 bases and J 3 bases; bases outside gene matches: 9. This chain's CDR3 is CASSRRQGQNYEQYF. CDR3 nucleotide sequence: TGTGCCAGCTCACGCCGACAGGGACAAAACTACGAGCAGTACTTC.

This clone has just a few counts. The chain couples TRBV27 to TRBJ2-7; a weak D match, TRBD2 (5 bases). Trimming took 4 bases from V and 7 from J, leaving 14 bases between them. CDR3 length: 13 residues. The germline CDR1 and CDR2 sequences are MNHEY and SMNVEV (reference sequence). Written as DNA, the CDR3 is TGTGCCAGCAGTTACAACGGACTTCCTGAGCAGTACTTC. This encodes CASSYNGLPEQYF.